The 16 T cell receptor beta chains below all came from one sample that was sequenced in a study of graft-versus-host responses after intestinal transplantation. Which antigens these TCRs recognize remains unknown. The repertoire was sequenced with immunoSEQ multiplex PCR; TCRdb's copy has only in-frame clones and lacks some. The repertoire holds around 100,000 clones, with about 90% as singletons. The sample in question was unstimulated CD4+ T cells sorted from spleen or lymph node cells, obtained before intestinal transplant. These receptors originate from a human donor who received an intestinal transplant.

The V gene is TRBV9, the J gene TRBJ1-3; D not resolved. Germline V gene data show CDR1 as SGDLS and CDR2 as YYNGEE. The CDR3 consists of 16 residues. V lost 0 bases and J lost 0, with 10 bases in between. CDR3 in amino acids: CASSVGRPLSGNTIYF. DNA of the CDR3: TGTGCCAGCAGCGTAGGGCGCCCGCTCTCTGGAAACACCATATATTTT. Full variable domain (outside the CDR3, taken from reference TRBV9 and TRBJ1-3): DSGVTQTPKHLITATGQRVTLRCSPRSGDLSVYWYQQSLDQGLQFLIQYYNGEERAKGNILERFSAQQFPDLHSELNLSSLELGDSALYFCASSVGRPLSGNTIYFGEGSWLTVV.

The V and J genes are TRBV19 and TRBJ1-5; D not resolved. V lost 6 bases and J lost 0, with 15 bases in between. The CDR3 extends over 16 amino acids. In germline, CDR1 is LNHDA, CDR2 SQIVND (reference sequence). The CDR3 sequence is CASSTEVGFSNQPQHF. DNA for the CDR3: TGTGCCAGTAGCACTGAGGTCGGCTTTAGCAATCAGCCCCAGCATTTT.

The chain links TRBV29-1 to TRBJ1-1; D perhaps matches TRBD1 (5 bases). Germline V gene lookup returns CDR1 SQVTM and CDR2 ANQGSEA. The CDR3 length is 15 residues. The ends were cut back, 4 bases at V and 3 bases at J, with 18 bases in the middle. CDR3 DNA: TGCAGCGTTGGGGGGAGGCAGGGTTGGGACACTGAAGCTTTCTTT. Translation gives CSVGGRQGWDTEAFF.

The chain carries TRBV5-6 and TRBJ1-1, with D unclear. CDR3 size: 13 residues. Trimming left V 1 base short and J 11 bases short, with 15 bases between. Germline CDR1 is SGHDT and CDR2 is YYEEEE. CDR3 bases: TGTGCCAGCAGCTTGCTGGCAGCCCGTGACGCTTTCTTT. This encodes CASSLLAARDAFF.

V gene TRBV5-1 combines with J gene TRBJ2-4; D may be TRBD2 (6 bases). With 4 bases removed from V and 1 base from J, the gap between germline ends came to 18 bases. Germline V gives CDR1 SGHRS, CDR2 YFSETQ. The CDR3 covers 17 residues. The DNA of the CDR3 is TGCGCCAGCAGCCCGGGAGTGTGGGCAGGGGCCAAAAACATTCAGTACTTC. Protein sequence: CASSPGVWAGAKNIQYF.

This rearrangement joins TRBV2 to TRBJ2-7, with 10 bases that match TRBD1. The germline V gene has CDR1 SNHLY and CDR2 FYNNEI. This CDR3 region has 15 residues. The V and J ends lost 7 bases and 4 bases, in that order; junction bases with no gene match: 10. The CDR3 DNA is TGTGCCAGCAAAAGGTCCGGGACAGGGGTATACGAGCAGTACTTC. Translated: CASKRSGTGVYEQYF.

V is TRBV5-1 and J is TRBJ2-7, with 9 bases lining up with TRBD1. CDR1 and CDR2 from the germline V gene are SGHRS and YFSETQ. V lost 2 bases and J lost 6; bases outside the gene matches: 9. The CDR3 extends over 15 amino acids. CDR3 sequence (DNA): TGCGCCAGCAGCTTCGGGGACAGGGATATTTCCGAGCAGTACTTC. Translated, it gives CASSFGDRDISEQYF.

DNA of the CDR3: TGTGCCAGCAGCCCAGGACCCGAGGGGCCCGGGGAGCTGTTTTTT. It encodes CASSPGPEGPGELFF. This sequence joins TRBV21-1 and TRBJ2-2. TRBV21-1 is a recognized pseudogene. This CDR3 is 15 amino acids long.

The V call is TRBV19, the J call TRBJ1-5; a weak D match, TRBD1 (6 bases). V was clipped by 5 bases and J by 7 bases, with 15 bases between them. CDR3 length: 14 residues. CDR1 and CDR2 (germline): LNHDA, SQIVND (reference sequence). For the CDR3, the DNA is TGTGCCAGTAGTGGAGGGGGGGCTCGGCAGCCCCAGCATTTT. It is translated as CASSGGGARQPQHF.

The gene calls are TRBV19 and TRBJ1-3; D is ambiguous. The CDR3 runs 14 residues. The germline V gene has CDR1 LNHDA and CDR2 SQIVND (reference sequence). V lost 5 bases to trimming and J lost 0 bases, with 8 bases between them. In nucleotides, the CDR3 is TGTGCCAGTAGTGAGACCCGCTCTGGAAACACCATATATTTT. Its translation is CASSETRSGNTIYF.

The chain combines TRBV7-9 with TRBJ2-1; 11 positions match TRBD1. CDR1 is SEHNR, CDR2 FQNEAQ, per germline (reference sequence). This CDR3 contains 15 residues. With 3 bases clipped from V and 7 bases from J, the junction kept 5 bases outside the gene matches. CDR3 sequence: CASSFGQGAENEQFF. CDR3 nucleotide sequence: TGTGCCAGCAGCTTCGGACAGGGGGCAGAAAATGAGCAGTTCTTC.

In regard to this clone: A read error is possible here, since a much larger clone lies one base away. The chain joins TRBV7-3 to TRBJ2-1; TRBD2 matches 9 bases. The V segment lost 2 bases and the J segment 2 bases; nucleotides outside the gene matches: 1. CDR1 SGHTA and CDR2 FQGTGA come from the germline V gene. This CDR3 comprises 15 residues. The DNA of the CDR3 is TGTGCCAGCAGCTTAGTAGCGGGAGCCTACAATGAGCAGTTCTTC. This translates into CASSLVAGAYNEQFF.

This chain joins TRBV11-2 and TRBJ1-3, with 7 bases that match TRBD1. Per germline, CDR1 SGHAT and CDR2 FQNNGV. The CDR3 extends over 14 amino acids. V shed 5 bases and J 4 bases; nucleotides not matched to a gene: 5. CDR3 sequence (DNA): TGTGCCAGCAGCCCCGGACAGGCCGGAAACACCATATATTTT. Its protein product is CASSPGQAGNTIYF.

This chain joins TRBV10-3 and TRBJ2-5; unclear D gene. CDR1 is ENHRY, CDR2 SYGVKD, per germline. The CDR3 loop spans 11 amino acids. The ends were cut back, 4 bases at V and 5 bases at J, with 5 bases in the middle. CDR3 sequence: CAISAEETQYF. The CDR3, as DNA: TGTGCCATCAGTGCTGAGGAGACCCAGTACTTC.

V and J are TRBV29-1 and TRBJ1-3, with a tentative D call TRBD1 (6 bases). Per the germline V gene, CDR1 is SQVTM and CDR2 is ANQGSEA. The CDR3 totals 12 residues. Trimming pared 3 bases from V and 3 bases from J, leaving 6 bases between. The CDR3 protein is CSVDRGGNTIYF. CDR3 in DNA: TGCAGCGTTGACAGGGGTGGAAACACCATATATTTT. The full variable domain, with the rest looked up from reference TRBV29-1 and TRBJ1-3, is SAVISQKPSRDICQRGTSLTIQCQVDSQVTMMFWYRQQPGQSLTLIATANQGSEATYESGFVIDKFPISRPNLTFSTLTVSNMSPEDSSIYLCSVDRGGNTIYFGEGSWLTVV.

The chain is built from TRBV11-3 and TRBJ2-3; D is uncertain. V dropped 1 base and J dropped 5 bases, with 7 bases sitting between them. CDR3 size: 13 residues. Germline assignment: CDR1 SGHNT and CDR2 YENEEA. The CDR3 here is CASSLVVGDTQYF. The CDR3 region has the DNA TGTGCCAGCAGCTTAGTAGTTGGAGATACGCAGTATTTT.